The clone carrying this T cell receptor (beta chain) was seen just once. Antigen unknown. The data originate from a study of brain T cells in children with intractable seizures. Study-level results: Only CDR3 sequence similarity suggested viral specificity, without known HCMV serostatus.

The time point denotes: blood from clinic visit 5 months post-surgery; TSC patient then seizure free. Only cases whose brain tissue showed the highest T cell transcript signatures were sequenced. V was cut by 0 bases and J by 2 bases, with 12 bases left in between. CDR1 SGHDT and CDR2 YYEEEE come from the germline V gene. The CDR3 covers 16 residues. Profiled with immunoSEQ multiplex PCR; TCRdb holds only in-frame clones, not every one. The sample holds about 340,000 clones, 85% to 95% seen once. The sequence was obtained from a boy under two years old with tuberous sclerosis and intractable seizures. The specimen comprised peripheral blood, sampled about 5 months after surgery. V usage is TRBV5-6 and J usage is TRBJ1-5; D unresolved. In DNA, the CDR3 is TGTGCCAGCAGCTTGGCCAAAGGTGGAGGCAATCAGCCCCAGCATTTT. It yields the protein CASSLAKGGGNQPQHF.